The 6 T cell receptor beta chains presented below share a single source sample, sequenced in a study of blood T cell repertoires in COVID-19. Clones were read by immunoSEQ multiplex PCR, and TCRdb kept only the in-frame ones, dropping some. Here the sample spans a few hundred thousand clones, approximately 80% being singletons. Sequencing was done on a sample of peripheral blood. The source of these receptors is a man aged 25 to 40 who had recovered from COVID-19.

The sample holds one count of this clone. In DNA, the CDR3 is TGTGCCAGCAGCAATATCTTCGAGCGGGGCGATAATGAGCAGTTCTTC. Its protein is CASSNIFERGDNEQFF. V usage is TRBV7-2 and J usage is TRBJ2-1; 7 bases map to TRBD2. The CDR3 spans 16 residues. The germline V gene has CDR1 SGHTA and CDR2 FQGNSA. Trimming took 5 bases from V and 7 from J; bases not matched to a gene: 14.

The DNA of the CDR3 is TGTGCCAGCAGCTTAACAGGGAACTACGAGCAGTACTTC. Amino acids: CASSLTGNYEQYF. The chain joins TRBV13 to TRBJ2-7; D is perhaps TRBD1 (6 bases). V dropped 2 bases and J dropped 3 bases, with 8 bases sitting between them. Germline V gives CDR1 PRHDT, CDR2 FYEKMQ (reference sequence). This CDR3 comprises 13 residues.

This clone was observed a few times. The gene calls are TRBV19 and TRBJ1-1, with D perhaps TRBD1 (5 bases). This CDR3 contains 14 residues. Germline-derived CDR1 and CDR2 are LNHDA and SQIVND (reference sequence). The V end was cut by 7 bases, the J end by 4 bases, with 16 bases between. CDR3 nucleotides: TGTGCCAGTATCTCCGCTTGGGGGGTCACTGAAGCTTTCTTT. It codes for CASISAWGVTEAFF.

The chain employs TRBV29-1 and TRBJ2-3, with D possibly matching TRBD2 (6 bases). Germline V gene data show CDR1 as SQVTM and CDR2 as ANQGSEA. The V end was cut by 6 bases, the J end by 2 bases, with 15 bases between. The CDR3 has 14 amino acids. CDR3 protein: CSVGGREYTDTQYF. Written as DNA, the CDR3 is TGCAGCGTGGGGGGTAGGGAATACACAGATACGCAGTATTTT.

The sample holds one count of this clone. V usage is TRBV28 and J usage is TRBJ2-6, with 9 bases identical to TRBD1. J was trimmed by 0 bases and V by 2 bases; bases with no gene match: 5. CDR3 length: 18 residues. Germline values: CDR1 MDHEN, CDR2 SYDVKM. CDR3 amino acids: CASSLLGTGSSGANVLTF. CDR3 bases: TGTGCCAGCAGTTTACTTGGGACAGGGAGCTCTGGGGCCAACGTCCTGACTTTC.

V gene TRBV14 combines with J gene TRBJ1-5; D gene unclear. The CDR3 runs to 16 residues. Germline CDR1 SGHDN, CDR2 FVKESK. Trimming removed 8 bases from V and 0 bases from J, with 17 bases in between. The CDR3 DNA reads TGTGCCAGCGAATCACGGGGTTTAGATAGCAATCAGCCCCAGCATTTT. Encoded protein: CASESRGLDSNQPQHF. Variable domain in full (rest from reference TRBV14 and TRBJ1-5): EAGVTQFPSHSVIEKGQTVTLRCDPISGHDNLYWYRRVMGKEIKFLLHFVKESKQDESGMPNNRFLAERTGGTYSTLKVQPAELEDSGVYFCASESRGLDSNQPQHFGDGTRLSIL.